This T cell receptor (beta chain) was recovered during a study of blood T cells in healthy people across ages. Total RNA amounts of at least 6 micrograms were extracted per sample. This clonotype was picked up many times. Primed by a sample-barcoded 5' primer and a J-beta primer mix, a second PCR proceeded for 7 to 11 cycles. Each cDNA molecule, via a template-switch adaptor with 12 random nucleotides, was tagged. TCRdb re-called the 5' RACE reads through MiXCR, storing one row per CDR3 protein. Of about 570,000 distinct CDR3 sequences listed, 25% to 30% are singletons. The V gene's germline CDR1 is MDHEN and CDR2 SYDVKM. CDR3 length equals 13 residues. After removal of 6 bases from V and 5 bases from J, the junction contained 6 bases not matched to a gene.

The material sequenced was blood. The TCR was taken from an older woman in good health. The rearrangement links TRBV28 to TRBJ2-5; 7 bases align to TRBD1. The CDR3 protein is CASSRQGRETQYF. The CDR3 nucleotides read TGTGCCAGCAGCAGACAGGGCCGTGAGACCCAGTACTTC.